This T cell receptor beta chain was profiled in a study of Graves' ophthalmopathy and Graves' hyperthyroidism. CDR3 length equals 15 residues. CDR1 is SGHRS and CDR2 is YFSETQ in the germline V gene. The ends lost 4 bases at V and 4 bases at J; junction bases unmatched: 8. This clonotype was observed at least ten times. The authors enrolled newly diagnosed hyperthyroidism patients aged 18 to 65 with under 2 months' duration. Diagnostic conclusions were grounded in clinical symptoms, serum thyroxine, TRAb, thyroid ultrasound and orbital computed tomography. The source of the PBMCs was 8.5 to 10 ml of fresh peripheral blood. The authors amplified TCR beta CDR3 regions, and they did so from RNA transcripts for repertoire sequencing. HTBI primers were employed in first-round RT-PCR, then a second-round multiplex PCR followed. One entry per CDR3 protein results from TCRdb running MiXCR on the multiplex PCR reads. This table holds roughly 400,000 distinct CDR3 sequences, approximately 15% found once.

The clonotype comes from a woman younger than 35 with stable Graves' hyperthyroidism. The genes are TRBV5-1 and TRBJ1-1; the match to TRBD1 covers 9 bases. The sequencing input was peripheral blood. The CDR3 DNA sequence: TGCGCCAGCAGCCGGTTGACAGGGGGGAGCACTGAAGCTTTCTTT. Translating gives CASSRLTGGSTEAFF.